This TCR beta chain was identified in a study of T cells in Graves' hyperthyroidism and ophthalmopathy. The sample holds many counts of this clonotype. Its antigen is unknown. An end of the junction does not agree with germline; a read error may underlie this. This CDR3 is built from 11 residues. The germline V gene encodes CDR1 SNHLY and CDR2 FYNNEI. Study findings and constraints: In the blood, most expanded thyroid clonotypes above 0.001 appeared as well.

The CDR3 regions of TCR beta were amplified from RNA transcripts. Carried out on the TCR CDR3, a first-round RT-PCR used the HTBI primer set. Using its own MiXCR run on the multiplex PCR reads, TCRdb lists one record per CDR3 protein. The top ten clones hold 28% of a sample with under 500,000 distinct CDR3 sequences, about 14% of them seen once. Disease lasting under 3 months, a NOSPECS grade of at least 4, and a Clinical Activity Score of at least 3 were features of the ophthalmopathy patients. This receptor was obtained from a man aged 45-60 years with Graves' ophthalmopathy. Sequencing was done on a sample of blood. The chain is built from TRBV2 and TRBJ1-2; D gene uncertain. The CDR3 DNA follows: TGTGCCAGCAAGCAGGAATATGGCTTCACCTTC. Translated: CASKQEYGFTF.